These 3 T cell receptor beta chains were sequenced from one sample in a study of blood T cell repertoires in COVID-19 (dated by TCRdb to between 2020 and 2021). The library was generated by the immunoSEQ multiplex PCR assay. What TCRdb holds here is the immuneACCESS table cut down to in-frame rearrangements. Part of the clones is not present; checked against another copy, under half of the missing clones reflect an unresolved V gene, and the others are unexplained. Counted in this sample were about 360,000 clones; about four fifths of them appeared once. Together, the top ten hold almost 3% of the sample. Sequenced material: peripheral blood. The origin of the receptors is a man aged 25 to 45 with active or convalescent COVID-19.

The J gene is TRBJ2-1, the V gene TRBV7-8, with a weak D call TRBD2 (6 bases). Between the trimmed V and J ends, which lost 8 bases and 3 bases, there was a span of 17 bases. CDR1 and CDR2 (germline): SGHVS, FQNEAQ. The CDR3 runs to 15 residues. CDR3 DNA sequence: TGTGCCAGCTCGAAGGGGACTCTGATCTACAATGAGCAGTTCTTC. Its translation: CASSKGTLIYNEQFF.

V is TRBV4-2 and J is TRBJ2-3; possibly TRBD2 for D (5 bases). Trimming removed 0 bases from V and 6 bases from J, with 13 bases in between. Germline V gene lookup returns CDR1 LGHNA and CDR2 YNFKEQ. The length of the CDR3 is 15 residues. The CDR3 spells CASSQDNRGIDTQYF. As DNA, the CDR3 is TGTGCCAGCAGCCAAGATAATCGGGGTATTGATACGCAGTATTTT.

This clone was observed a single time. This chain joins TRBV10-3 and TRBJ1-2; possible D gene TRBD1, 6 bases. Germline values: CDR1 ENHRY, CDR2 SYGVKD. The V end was cut by 0 bases, the J end by 3 bases, with 11 bases between. CDR3 size: 15 residues. The CDR3 DNA sequence: TGTGCCATCAGTGAGTCGCCAGGGGTAGACTATGGCTACACCTTC. Protein product: CAISESPGVDYGYTF.